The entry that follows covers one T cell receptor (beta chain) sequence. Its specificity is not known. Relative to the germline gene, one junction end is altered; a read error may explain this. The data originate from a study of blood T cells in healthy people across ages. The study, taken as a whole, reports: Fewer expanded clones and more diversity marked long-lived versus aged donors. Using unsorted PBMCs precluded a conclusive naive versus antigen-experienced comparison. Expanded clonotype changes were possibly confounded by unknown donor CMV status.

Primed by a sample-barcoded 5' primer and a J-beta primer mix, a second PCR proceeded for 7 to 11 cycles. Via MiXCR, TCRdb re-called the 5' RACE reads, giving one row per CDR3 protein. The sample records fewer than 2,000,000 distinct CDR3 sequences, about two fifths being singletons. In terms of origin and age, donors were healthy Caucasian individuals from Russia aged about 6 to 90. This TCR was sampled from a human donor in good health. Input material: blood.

The CDR3 DNA is TGTGCCAGCAGCTACTCTCTTCCCCTAGCGGTGAACACCGGGGAGCTGTTTTTT. This gives the protein CASSYSLPLAVNTGELFF. The V gene is TRBV6-5, the J gene TRBJ2-2; 7 bases align to TRBD2. Germline CDR1 is MNHEY and CDR2 is SVGAGI. This CDR3 is built from 18 residues.